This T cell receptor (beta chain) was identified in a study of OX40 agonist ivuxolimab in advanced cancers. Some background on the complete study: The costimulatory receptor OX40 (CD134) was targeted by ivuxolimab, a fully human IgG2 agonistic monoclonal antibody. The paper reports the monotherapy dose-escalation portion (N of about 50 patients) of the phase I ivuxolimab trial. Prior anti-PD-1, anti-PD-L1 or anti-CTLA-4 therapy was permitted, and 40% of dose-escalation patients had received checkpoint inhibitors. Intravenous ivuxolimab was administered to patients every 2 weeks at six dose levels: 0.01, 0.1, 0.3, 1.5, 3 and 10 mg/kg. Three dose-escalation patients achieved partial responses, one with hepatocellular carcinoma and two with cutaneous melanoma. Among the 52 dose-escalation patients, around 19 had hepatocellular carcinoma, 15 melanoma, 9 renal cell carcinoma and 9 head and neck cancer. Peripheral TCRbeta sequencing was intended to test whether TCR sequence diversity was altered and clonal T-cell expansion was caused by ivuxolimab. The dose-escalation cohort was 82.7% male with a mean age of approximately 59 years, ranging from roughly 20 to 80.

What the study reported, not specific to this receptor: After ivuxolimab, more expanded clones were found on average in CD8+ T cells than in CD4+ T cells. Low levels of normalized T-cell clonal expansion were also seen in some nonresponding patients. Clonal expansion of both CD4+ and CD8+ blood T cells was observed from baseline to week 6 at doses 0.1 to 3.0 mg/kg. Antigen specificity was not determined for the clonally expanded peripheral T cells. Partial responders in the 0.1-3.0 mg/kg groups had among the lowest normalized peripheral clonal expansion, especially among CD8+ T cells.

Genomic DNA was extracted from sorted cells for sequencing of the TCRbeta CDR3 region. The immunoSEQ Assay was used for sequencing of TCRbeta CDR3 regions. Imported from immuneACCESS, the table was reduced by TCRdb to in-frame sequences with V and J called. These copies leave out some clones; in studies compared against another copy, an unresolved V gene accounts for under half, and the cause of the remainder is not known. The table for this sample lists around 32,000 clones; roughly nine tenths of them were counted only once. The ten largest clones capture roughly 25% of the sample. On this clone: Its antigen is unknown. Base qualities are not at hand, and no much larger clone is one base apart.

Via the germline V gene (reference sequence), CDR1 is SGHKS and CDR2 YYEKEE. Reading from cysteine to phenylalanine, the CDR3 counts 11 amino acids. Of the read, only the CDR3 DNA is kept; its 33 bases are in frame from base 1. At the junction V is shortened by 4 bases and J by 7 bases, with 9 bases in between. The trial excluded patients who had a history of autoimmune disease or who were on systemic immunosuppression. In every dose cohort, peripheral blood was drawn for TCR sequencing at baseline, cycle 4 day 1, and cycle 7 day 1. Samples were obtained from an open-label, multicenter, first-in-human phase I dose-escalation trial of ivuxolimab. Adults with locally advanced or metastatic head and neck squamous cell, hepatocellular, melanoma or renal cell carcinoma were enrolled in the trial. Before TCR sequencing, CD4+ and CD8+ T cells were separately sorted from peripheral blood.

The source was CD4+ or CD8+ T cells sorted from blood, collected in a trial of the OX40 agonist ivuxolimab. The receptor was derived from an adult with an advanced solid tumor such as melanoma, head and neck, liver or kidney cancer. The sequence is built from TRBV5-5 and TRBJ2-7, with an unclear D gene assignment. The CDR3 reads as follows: CASSDSGEQYF. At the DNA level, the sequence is TGTGCCAGCAGCGACTCCGGGGAGCAGTACTTC.